The 18 T cell receptor beta chains below all came from one sample that was sequenced in a study of OX40 agonist ivuxolimab in advanced cancers. Sequencing was performed with immunoSEQ multiplex PCR; in TCRdb, only in-frame clones are kept and a portion is missing. The sample contains about 97,000 clones, 85% to 90% of which appear only once. The source was CD4+ or CD8+ T cells sorted from blood, collected in a trial of the OX40 agonist ivuxolimab. The receptor source for this set is an adult with an advanced solid tumor such as melanoma, head and neck, liver or kidney cancer.

The J gene is TRBJ2-1, the V gene TRBV7-9, with D uncertain. With 2 bases removed from V and 10 bases from J, the gap between germline ends came to 12 bases. CDR3 length: 13 amino acids. Looked up from germline, CDR1 is SEHNR and CDR2 is FQNEAQ (reference sequence). The CDR3 loop reads CASSLWKGYEQFF. CDR3 DNA: TGTGCCAGCAGCTTATGGAAAGGGTACGAGCAGTTCTTC.

The rearrangement links TRBV19 to TRBJ1-3, with D unresolved. Germline values: CDR1 LNHDA, CDR2 SQIVND (reference sequence). The V end was cut by 7 bases, the J end by 0 bases, with 7 bases between. This CDR3 is built from 13 residues. This CDR3 reads CASTRASGNTIYF. In DNA form, the CDR3 reads TGTGCCAGTACCAGAGCCTCTGGAAACACCATATATTTT.

The chain employs TRBV10-3 and TRBJ2-3, with D perhaps matching TRBD2 (6 bases). Trimming removed 3 bases at V and 3 bases at J, with 13 bases between. The CDR3 extends over 15 amino acids. Germline-derived CDR1 and CDR2 are ENHRY and SYGVKD. The DNA for the CDR3 is TGTGCCATCAGTGACGCCGGGAGTCGAACAGATACGCAGTATTTT. Translated: CAISDAGSRTDTQYF.

This clone was recorded once. The chain employs TRBV27 and TRBJ2-5; D unclear. CDR3 length: 16 amino acids. V lost 2 bases and J lost 3, with 16 bases in between. Germline assignment: CDR1 MNHEY and CDR2 SMNVEV (reference sequence). The CDR3 DNA reads as TGTGCCAGCAGTTTAGCACCCACAGACTCCAAAGAGACCCAGTACTTC. Amino acids: CASSLAPTDSKETQYF.

The gene calls are TRBV6-6 and TRBJ2-7, with 8 positions matching TRBD1. CDR1 and CDR2 (germline): MNHNY, SVGAGI (reference sequence). With 6 bases clipped from V and 6 bases from J, the junction kept 7 bases outside the gene matches. The CDR3 covers 13 residues. The CDR3 coding sequence is TGTGCCAGCAGACAGGGGGTTCTGGGCGAGCAGTACTTC. Translated: CASRQGVLGEQYF.

The rearrangement joins TRBV7-2 to TRBJ2-5; 11 bases are a match to TRBD2. Germline V gene lookup returns CDR1 SGHTA and CDR2 FQGNSA. Unmatched junction bases numbered 6, after V lost 1 base and J lost 5 bases. This CDR3 comprises 16 residues. The CDR3 sequence: CASSLVLAGVYETQYF. CDR3 nucleotide sequence: TGTGCCAGCAGCTTAGTACTAGCGGGAGTTTATGAGACCCAGTACTTC.

The chain links TRBV7-9 to TRBJ1-1, with 7 bases fitting TRBD1. The CDR3 length is 16 residues. Germline lookup yields CDR1 SEHNR and CDR2 FQNEAQ (reference sequence). J was trimmed by 4 bases and V by 4 bases; bases with no gene match: 12. CDR3 region: CASSSPAGGIGTEAFF. CDR3 nucleotide sequence: TGTGCCAGCAGCTCCCCAGCAGGGGGTATAGGCACTGAAGCTTTCTTT. Full variable domain (rest looked up from reference TRBV7-9 and TRBJ1-1): DTGVSQNPRHKITKRGQNVTFRCDPISEHNRLYWYRQTLGQGPEFLTYFQNEAQLEKSRLLSDRFSAERPKGSFSTLEIQRTEQGDSAMYLCASSSPAGGIGTEAFFGQGTRLTVV.

V is TRBV4-2 and J is TRBJ2-5, with D uncertain. The CDR3 sequence is 16 residues long. V shed 0 bases and J shed 0 bases, with 11 bases lying between them. Germline loops: CDR1 LGHNA, CDR2 YNFKEQ. CDR3 nucleotides: TGTGCCAGCAGCCAAGATTTCGCGGACCACCAAGAGACCCAGTACTTC. Its protein is CASSQDFADHQETQYF.

V and J are TRBV9 and TRBJ2-1; perhaps TRBD1 as D (6 bases). From germline, CDR1 is SGDLS and CDR2 YYNGEE. This CDR3 contains 12 residues. The V end lost 4 bases, the J end lost 6 bases, and 8 bases lay between the germline ends. This chain's CDR3 is CASSSQGNEQFF. CDR3 DNA: TGTGCCAGCAGCTCACAGGGCAATGAGCAGTTCTTC. The full variable domain, with the rest looked up from reference TRBV9 and TRBJ2-1, is DSGVTQTPKHLITATGQRVTLRCSPRSGDLSVYWYQQSLDQGLQFLIQYYNGEERAKGNILERFSAQQFPDLHSELNLSSLELGDSALYFCASSSQGNEQFFGPGTRLTVL.

The V and J genes are TRBV5-1 and TRBJ1-1; 8 positions match TRBD1. Germline V CDR1 and CDR2: SGHRS, YFSETQ. After removal of 7 bases from V and 4 bases from J, the junction contained 3 bases not matched to a gene. CDR3 length: 12 residues. The CDR3 spells CASRQGRTEAFF. Here the CDR3 DNA reads TGCGCCAGCCGACAGGGGCGCACTGAAGCTTTCTTT. Full variable domain (rest looked up from reference TRBV5-1 and TRBJ1-1): KAGVTQTPRYLIKTRGQQVTLSCSPISGHRSVSWYQQTPGQGLQFLFEYFSETQRNKGNFPGRFSGRQFSNSRSEMNVSTLELGDSALYLCASRQGRTEAFFGQGTRLTVV.

J is TRBJ1-3 and V is TRBV21-1; the D call in the table, TRBD1, was not verified against the DNA. TRBV21-1 is designated a pseudogene. The CDR3 sequence is 14 residues long. The CDR3 sequence is CASSPGDRGNTIYF. CDR3 nucleotide sequence: TGTGCCAGCAGCCCCGGGGACAGAGGAAACACCATATATTTT.

V is TRBV6-1 and J is TRBJ1-1, with D maybe TRBD1 (5 bases). The germline V and J ends were trimmed by 6 bases and 0 bases, with 8 bases remaining between them. The CDR3 sequence is 13 residues long. Germline V gives CDR1 MNHNS, CDR2 SASEGT. CDR3 protein: CASSRGMNTEAFF. The CDR3 DNA reads as TGTGCCAGCAGCCGGGGCATGAACACTGAAGCTTTCTTT.

J is TRBJ2-1 and V is TRBV7-3; TRBD1 aligns across 10 bases. The CDR3 has 15 residues. J was trimmed by 9 bases and V by 2 bases; bases with no gene match: 7. From germline, CDR1 is SGHTA and CDR2 FQGTGA. The CDR3 protein is CASSLDSGTGVEQFF. CDR3 nucleotides: TGTGCCAGCAGCTTAGACTCCGGGACAGGGGTTGAGCAGTTCTTC.

The chain joins TRBV6-6 to TRBJ1-5; a weak D match, TRBD1 (5 bases). Trimming stripped 6 bases from V and 3 bases from J, with 12 bases between. The CDR3 loop spans 14 amino acids. Germline values: CDR1 MNHNY, CDR2 SVGAGI (reference sequence). The chain's CDR3 is CASSYNRPNQPQHF. CDR3 nucleotide sequence: TGTGCCAGCAGCTATAACAGGCCCAATCAGCCCCAGCATTTT.

J is TRBJ2-2 and V is TRBV11-2; possibly TRBD2 for D (6 bases). Between the trimmed V and J ends, which lost 5 bases and 3 bases, there was a span of 16 bases. The CDR3 has 16 residues. CDR1 and CDR2 (germline): SGHAT, FQNNGV. In DNA form, the CDR3 reads TGTGCCAGCAGCCTAGGTCGGGGACTCTACACCGGGGAGCTGTTTTTT. Translating it yields CASSLGRGLYTGELFF.

The chain carries TRBV19 and TRBJ2-5; 8 bases are shared with TRBD2. CDR1 is LNHDA and CDR2 is SQIVND in the germline V gene (reference sequence). The CDR3 totals 14 residues. V was clipped by 4 bases and J by 4 bases; unmatched bases: 5. CDR3 loop: CASSNGGVRETQYF. As DNA, the CDR3 is TGTGCCAGTAGTAACGGGGGGGTTAGAGAGACCCAGTACTTC.

V gene TRBV25-1 combines with J gene TRBJ1-1; D uncertain. The ends were cut back, 5 bases at V and 0 bases at J, with 7 bases in the middle. Germline CDR1 is MGHDK and CDR2 is SYGVNS. The CDR3 extends over 13 amino acids. CDR3 sequence (DNA): TGTGCCAGCAGTAAGAACTTGAACACTGAAGCTTTCTTT. It translates to CASSKNLNTEAFF.

The chain is built from TRBV5-6 and TRBJ2-7, with D possibly TRBD2 on 5 matching bases. Germline V lookup: CDR1 SGHDT, CDR2 YYEEEE. Trimming left V 4 bases short and J 1 base short, with 21 bases between. The CDR3 is 17 amino acids. CDR3 bases: TGTGCCAGCAGCCCCCGTCCTAGCATGGTCGGATCCTACGAGCAGTACTTC. As protein: CASSPRPSMVGSYEQYF.